Each of the 18 T cell receptor beta chains below was sequenced from the same sample in a study of T cell responses to AZD1222 COVID-19 vaccine (TCRdb year 2021). The library came from the immunoSEQ multiplex PCR assay. This is the immuneACCESS table as TCRdb keeps it, with only in-frame sequences that have V and J called. A part of the clones is gone; compared with another copy, unresolved V genes explain less than half, and the rest is unexplained. Here the sample has 84,000 or so clones; around nine tenths occur a single time. 5.2% of the sample rests with the top ten. What this sample's time point label stands for: baseline before first vaccination. In the paper's terms, the treatment or condition label means: meningococcal conjugate vaccine given as trial control. Source: peripheral blood, taken on day 0 of MenACWY control vaccination. The receptors come from an adult in good health.

Only one count was recorded for this clone. The V call is TRBV27, the J call TRBJ2-5, with D unclear. The CDR3 is 12 residues long. CDR1 is MNHEY, CDR2 SMNVEV, per germline (reference sequence). Between the trimmed V and J ends, which lost 6 bases and 6 bases, there was a span of 11 bases. CDR3: CASRNPRQTQYF. CDR3 sequence (DNA): TGTGCCAGCAGGAACCCTAGACAGACCCAGTACTTC.

V and J are TRBV28 and TRBJ1-1; D is uncertain. Germline V gene lookup returns CDR1 MDHEN and CDR2 SYDVKM. With 6 bases removed from V and 4 bases from J, the gap between germline ends came to 3 bases. This CDR3 is 10 amino acids long. CDR3 sequence: CASRTTEAFF. CDR3 in DNA: TGTGCCAGCAGAACCACTGAAGCTTTCTTT.

J is TRBJ1-1 and V is TRBV10-3, with a tentative D call TRBD1 (5 bases). The CDR3 contains 14 residues. CDR1 ENHRY and CDR2 SYGVKD come from the germline V gene. V lost 0 bases, J lost 3 bases, and 8 bases lay in between. For the CDR3, the DNA is TGTGCCATCAGTGAGTCGCTGGGGGACACTGAAGCTTTCTTT. This encodes CAISESLGDTEAFF.

This clone was seen only once. This sequence joins TRBV2 and TRBJ1-2; no reliable D call. The CDR3 runs to 13 residues. CDR1 and CDR2 from the germline V gene are SNHLY and FYNNEI. The germline V and J ends were trimmed by 2 bases and 3 bases, with 7 bases remaining between them. In nucleotides, the CDR3 is TGTGCCAGCAGTGAAACACGGGACTATGGCTACACCTTC. Its translation: CASSETRDYGYTF.

This chain joins TRBV6-1 and TRBJ1-1, with D maybe TRBD1 (5 bases). Trimming removed 2 bases from V and 6 bases from J, with 10 bases in between. The length of the CDR3 is 13 residues. Germline CDR1 reads MNHNS; CDR2 reads SASEGT. The CDR3 DNA sequence: TGTGCCAGCAGTGAACAGGGAGGCGCTGAAGCTTTCTTT. As protein: CASSEQGGAEAFF.

This clone was seen a single time. CDR3 in amino acids: CASSQDRGTGGEKLFF. CDR3 nucleotides: TGTGCCAGCAGCCAAGATCGGGGGACAGGGGGTGAAAAACTGTTTTTT. The chain recombines TRBV3-1 (or the pseudogene TRBV3-2) with TRBJ1-4; 11 bases align to TRBD1. With V trimmed by 0 bases and J by 7 bases, 4 bases remained unmatched. CDR1 LGHDT and CDR2 YNNKEL come from the germline V gene (reference sequence). This CDR3 comprises 16 residues.

The chain carries TRBV7-8 and TRBJ2-7; D may be TRBD1 or TRBD2 (5 bases each). Deletions cut 5 bases from V and 3 bases from J, with 17 bases between. Germline V CDR1 and CDR2: SGHVS, FQNEAQ. This CDR3 comprises 15 residues. The CDR3 region has the DNA TGTGCCAGCAGCCCAAGGGGAGCGGAGATCTACGAGCAGTACTTC. It codes for CASSPRGAEIYEQYF.

This clone was counted between two and nine times. The chain joins TRBV5-1 to TRBJ2-1; 14 nucleotides align to TRBD2. Trimming at V came to 5 bases and at J to 8 bases, leaving 6 bases not matched to a gene. The CDR3 extends over 15 amino acids. Germline assignment: CDR1 SGHRS and CDR2 YFSETQ. CDR3 in amino acids: CASSGPGLAGDEQFF. The DNA for the CDR3 is TGCGCCAGCAGTGGGCCGGGACTAGCGGGAGATGAGCAGTTCTTC.

The chain carries TRBV7-2 and TRBJ1-2; D perhaps matches TRBD1 (5 bases). Germline lookup yields CDR1 SGHTA and CDR2 FQGNSA. V lost 3 bases and J lost 7, with 15 bases in between. There are 14 residues in the CDR3. CDR3 protein: CASSFGGGQGGYTF. In DNA, the CDR3 is TGTGCCAGCAGCTTCGGCGGAGGACAAGGTGGCTACACCTTC.

V is TRBV7-2 and J is TRBJ1-4; no firm D call. The length of the CDR3 is 15 residues. The V end lost 1 base, the J end lost 5 bases, and 11 bases lay between the germline ends. CDR1 SGHTA and CDR2 FQGNSA come from the germline V gene. The CDR3 protein is CASSLVASINEKLFF. The CDR3 DNA reads TGTGCCAGCAGCTTAGTGGCCTCAATCAATGAAAAACTGTTTTTT.

This chain connects TRBV6-5 to TRBJ1-5, with a weak D call TRBD1 (5 bases). There are 14 residues in the CDR3. CDR1 is MNHEY and CDR2 is SVGAGI in the germline V gene. Between the trimmed V and J ends, which lost 6 bases and 2 bases, there was a span of 11 bases. CDR3 sequence reads: CASSASQGNQPQHF. The CDR3 DNA reads as TGTGCCAGCAGCGCCTCACAGGGCAATCAGCCCCAGCATTTT.

J is TRBJ2-3 and V is TRBV6-5; D is unresolved. Germline V lookup: CDR1 MNHEY, CDR2 SVGAGI. The CDR3 has 15 residues. Between the trimmed V and J ends, which lost 5 bases and 2 bases, there was a span of 14 bases. CDR3 sequence: CASSPTPAVTDTQYF. Written as DNA, the CDR3 is TGTGCCAGCAGTCCGACCCCTGCGGTCACAGATACGCAGTATTTT.

The CDR3 DNA reads TGCAGTGCTAGAAAAGCGGGAGAGCAGTACTTC. This encodes CSARKAGEQYF. The chain recombines TRBV20-1 with TRBJ2-7; 7 bases agree with TRBD2. Germline values: CDR1 DFQATT, CDR2 SNEGSKA (reference sequence). V lost 2 bases and J lost 7; bases outside the gene matches: 2. The CDR3 contains 11 residues.

The chain is built from TRBV28 and TRBJ2-5; D is perhaps TRBD2 (7 bases). The V and J ends lost 1 base and 2 bases respectively, with 14 bases between them. This CDR3 is 16 amino acids long. CDR1 is MDHEN and CDR2 is SYDVKM in the germline V gene. The CDR3 sequence: CASSLLEGGEQETQYF. The CDR3, as DNA: TGTGCCAGCAGTTTATTGGAAGGGGGGGAACAAGAGACCCAGTACTTC. The whole variable domain, remainder taken from reference TRBV28 and TRBJ2-5, is DVKVTQSSRYLVKRTGEKVFLECVQDMDHENMFWYRQDPGLGLRLIYFSYDVKMKEKGDIPEGYSVSREKKERFSLILESASTNQTSMYLCASSLLEGGEQETQYFGPGTRLLVL.

The rearrangement links TRBV6-5 to TRBJ2-1; 9 bases map to TRBD1. CDR1 MNHEY and CDR2 SVGAGI come from the germline V gene. V dropped 6 bases and J dropped 6; count of bases not matched to a gene: 9. The CDR3 loop spans 15 amino acids. CDR3 nucleotides: TGTGCCAGCAGCTGGGCGGGACAGGGAAGCAATGAGCAGTTCTTC. It yields the protein CASSWAGQGSNEQFF.

The V and J genes are TRBV2 and TRBJ2-3, with D perhaps TRBD1 (6 bases). The CDR3 is made up of 14 amino acids. Germline-derived CDR1 and CDR2 are SNHLY and FYNNEI. Between the trimmed V and J ends, which lost 6 bases and 0 bases, there was a span of 10 bases. CDR3 sequence reads: CASRGTWSTDTQYF. In nucleotides, the CDR3 is TGTGCCAGCAGAGGGACATGGAGCACAGATACGCAGTATTTT.

V gene TRBV6-2 or TRBV6-3 combines with J gene TRBJ1-1; 8 bases align to TRBD1. V lost 6 bases and J lost 5; bases outside the gene matches: 8. Germline CDR1 and CDR2: MNHEY and SVGEGT. The CDR3 runs to 14 residues. CDR3 DNA sequence: TGTGCCAGCAGCACCGGACAGGGTGGAACTGAAGCTTTCTTT. Protein: CASSTGQGGTEAFF.

CDR3 DNA: TGTGCCAGCAGCGTAGGGGCAGAGCAGTTCTTC. Translation gives CASSVGAEQFF. The chain recombines TRBV9 with TRBJ2-1; no reliable D call. Germline lookup yields CDR1 SGDLS and CDR2 YYNGEE. V gave up 0 bases and J gave up 10 bases, with 5 bases separating them. The CDR3 runs 11 residues.